One sample yielded the 14 T cell receptor beta chains listed below, sequenced in a study of blood T cell repertoires in COVID-19. Data came from immunoSEQ multiplex PCR; TCRdb stores just in-frame clones and leaves some out. The sample consists of 73,000 or so clones, around 83% of them appearing once. Input material: peripheral blood. The source of these receptors is a man in his fifties or sixties with active COVID-19.

This chain links TRBV9 with TRBJ2-3; 9 bases map to TRBD2. V lost 0 bases, J lost 5 bases, and 4 bases stayed unmatched. The V gene's germline CDR1 is SGDLS and CDR2 YYNGEE. CDR3 length: 15 amino acids. The CDR3 DNA reads as TGTGCCAGCAGCGTAGGCGGGGGGGCCGAAGATACGCAGTATTTT. As protein: CASSVGGGAEDTQYF.

This clone has a handful of counts. The chain combines TRBV18 with TRBJ2-7; TRBD1 aligns across 8 bases. Germline CDR1 reads KGHSH; CDR2 reads LQKENI. V gave up 5 bases and J gave up 1 base; unmatched junction bases: 4. This CDR3 spans 14 amino acids. The CDR3 DNA reads TGTGCCAGCTCAACCGGACAGGGTTCCTACGAGCAGTACTTC. This sequence encodes CASSTGQGSYEQYF.

There are a few counts of this clone. The chain couples TRBV5-1 to TRBJ1-1, with D possibly TRBD1 on 5 matching bases. V lost 3 bases, J lost 5 bases, and 14 bases lay in between. CDR1 is SGHRS and CDR2 is YFSETQ in the germline V gene. CDR3 length equals 14 residues. The CDR3 here is CASSSTVLGTEAFF. The CDR3 DNA is TGCGCCAGCAGCTCGACAGTTTTGGGGACTGAAGCTTTCTTT. Full variable domain (remainder filled in from reference TRBV5-1 and TRBJ1-1): KAGVTQTPRYLIKTRGQQVTLSCSPISGHRSVSWYQQTPGQGLQFLFEYFSETQRNKGNFPGRFSGRQFSNSRSEMNVSTLELGDSALYLCASSSTVLGTEAFFGQGTRLTVV.

This chain uses TRBV12-3 or TRBV12-4 with TRBJ2-5, with D perhaps matching TRBD1 (5 bases). With 6 bases removed from V and 2 bases from J, the gap between germline ends came to 10 bases. CDR3 length: 13 residues. The CDR3 reads CASSIDSQETQYF. The CDR3 DNA sequence: TGTGCCAGCAGCATCGACAGTCAAGAGACCCAGTACTTC.

The rearrangement joins TRBV27 to TRBJ1-4, with 9 bases fitting TRBD1. The CDR3 covers 15 residues. Germline V CDR1 and CDR2: MNHEY, SMNVEV (reference sequence). Trimming at V came to 5 bases and at J to 11 bases, leaving 12 bases not matched to a gene. The CDR3 region is CASSRTGTGRYKLFF. DNA for the CDR3: TGTGCCAGCAGTCGAACCGGGACAGGGCGATATAAACTGTTTTTT.

V and J are TRBV4-2 and TRBJ2-7; TRBD1 matches at 11 bases. The CDR3 totals 15 residues. Germline lookup yields CDR1 LGHNA and CDR2 YNFKEQ. After removal of 6 bases from V and 0 bases from J, the junction contained 4 bases not matched to a gene. CDR3 in amino acids: CASRRGTGGSYEQYF. The CDR3 nucleotides read TGTGCCAGCAGGCGAGGGACAGGGGGCTCCTACGAGCAGTACTTC.

V gene TRBV2 combines with J gene TRBJ1-4, with 7 nucleotides matching TRBD1. Trimming removed 6 bases from V and 4 bases from J; junction bases left unmatched: 8. The CDR3 has 15 residues. Germline CDR1 is SNHLY and CDR2 is FYNNEI. Here the CDR3 DNA reads TGTGCCAGCAGCAGATCGGGACAGTTTAATGAAAAACTGTTTTTT. This encodes CASSRSGQFNEKLFF.

CDR3 nucleotides: TGTGCCATCGGGGGGGAAGTAGAGACAGATACGCAGTATTTT. The encoded protein is CAIGGEVETDTQYF. The rearrangement links TRBV10-3 to TRBJ2-3; 7 bases line up with TRBD2. This CDR3 spans 14 amino acids. Germline CDR1 ENHRY, CDR2 SYGVKD. The V gene end was trimmed by 8 bases and the J gene end by 3 bases; junction bases not matched to a gene: 8.

This clone has only one observation. The J gene is TRBJ2-1, the V gene TRBV27, with TRBD2 matching over 12 bases. V lost 6 bases, J lost 0 bases, and 6 bases stayed unmatched. The CDR3 has 17 residues. Per the germline V gene, CDR1 is MNHEY and CDR2 is SMNVEV (reference sequence). The CDR3 bases are TGTGCCAGCAGGGCTGCGACTAGCGGGAGCTCCTACAATGAGCAGTTCTTC. Translation: CASRAATSGSSYNEQFF.

This clone was seen more than once but under ten times. The chain carries TRBV5-1 and TRBJ2-7; D possibly corresponds to TRBD1 (6 bases). The CDR3 spans 15 residues. Trimming shortened V by 0 bases and J by 0 bases, and 10 bases separated the two germline ends. Germline lookup yields CDR1 SGHRS and CDR2 YFSETQ. The CDR3 protein is CASSLGGRGSYEQYF. The CDR3 DNA is TGCGCCAGCAGCTTGGGAGGCAGGGGCTCCTACGAGCAGTACTTC.

The genes are TRBV5-6 and TRBJ2-3, with 8 bases aligning to TRBD2. The CDR3 has 14 residues. V gave up 3 bases and J gave up 3 bases; unmatched junction bases: 3. Germline V gene lookup returns CDR1 SGHDT and CDR2 YYEEEE. Here the CDR3 DNA reads TGTGCCAGCAGCTCTCTAGCGGGTACAGATACGCAGTATTTT. The encoded protein is CASSSLAGTDTQYF.

The J gene is TRBJ1-4, the V gene TRBV3-1 (or the pseudogene TRBV3-2), with 7 positions matching TRBD1. Germline values: CDR1 LGHDT, CDR2 YNNKEL (reference sequence). The ends lost 0 bases at V and 0 bases at J; junction bases unmatched: 1. CDR3 size: 16 residues. CDR3 sequence reads: CASSQEGTATNEKLFF. CDR3 bases: TGTGCCAGCAGCCAAGAGGGGACAGCAACTAATGAAAAACTGTTTTTT.

This clone has a handful of counts. This chain connects TRBV4-1 to TRBJ2-7, with 7 bases fitting TRBD1. The germline gives CDR1 MGHRA, CDR2 YSYEKL. V shed 0 bases and J 0 bases; nucleotides not matched to a gene: 8. CDR3 length equals 17 residues. CDR3 sequence (DNA): TGCGCCAGCAGCCAAGATGCCGGGGCAGGGGGCTCCTACGAGCAGTACTTC. It specifies CASSQDAGAGGSYEQYF.

V usage is TRBV2 and J usage is TRBJ2-7; 7 bases agree with TRBD2. V was pared by 1 base and J by 6 bases, with 6 bases of the junction left unmatched. The CDR3 is 14 residues long. The germline CDR1 and CDR2 sequences are SNHLY and FYNNEI. The CDR3 nucleotides are TGTGCCAGCAGTGAAGAAAGGACTAGTGTCGAGCAGTACTTC. Its translation: CASSEERTSVEQYF.